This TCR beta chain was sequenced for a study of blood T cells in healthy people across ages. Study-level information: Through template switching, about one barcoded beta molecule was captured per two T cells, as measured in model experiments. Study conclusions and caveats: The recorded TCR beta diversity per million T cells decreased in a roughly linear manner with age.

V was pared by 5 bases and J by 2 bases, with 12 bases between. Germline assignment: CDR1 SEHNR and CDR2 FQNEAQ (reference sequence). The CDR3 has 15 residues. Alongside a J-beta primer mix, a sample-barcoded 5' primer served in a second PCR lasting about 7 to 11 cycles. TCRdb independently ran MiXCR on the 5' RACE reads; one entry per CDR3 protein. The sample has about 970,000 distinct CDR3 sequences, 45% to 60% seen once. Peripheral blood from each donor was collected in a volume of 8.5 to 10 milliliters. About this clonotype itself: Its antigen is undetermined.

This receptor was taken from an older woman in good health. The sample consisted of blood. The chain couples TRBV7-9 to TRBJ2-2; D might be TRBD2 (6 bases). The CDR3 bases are TGTGCCAGCAGCGCGGGGACCCACAACACCGGGGAGCTGTTTTTT. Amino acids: CASSAGTHNTGELFF.